This TCR beta chain was recovered during a study of blood T cell repertoires in COVID-19. Whole-study context: The samples span acute and convalescent COVID-19 from the United States, Italy and Spain. Sources were T cells, B-cell-depleted T cells, or PBMCs; the material itself was cDNA or gDNA.

CDR3 length: 12 residues. With 4 bases removed from V and 4 bases from J, the gap between germline ends came to 10 bases. Germline values: CDR1 GTSNPN, CDR2 SVGIG (reference sequence). This clone occurred a few times. The sample holds other DNA sequences that translate to the same CDR3. Original processing notes: It was from reference gene primer amplification that nucleated cell counts were estimated. Clones were sequenced by immunoSEQ multiplex PCR, and TCRdb holds only the in-frame ones, with some missing. The DNA was the basis for D and trimming; V, J and clone size are from that table. The table lists some 200,000 clones, 65% to 85% of them singletons.

The V call is TRBV30, the J call TRBJ1-1; D is possibly TRBD1 (5 bases). Sequenced: peripheral blood. The origin of this receptor is a woman in her sixties or seventies with acute or convalescent COVID-19. The DNA for the CDR3 is TGTGCCTGGACCCGGGGGGGCACTGAAGCTTTCTTT. It yields the protein CAWTRGGTEAFF.